These 30 T cell receptor beta chains came from one sample sequenced in a study of T and B cells in COVID-19 patients. Blood genomic DNA input for TRB amplification was about 220-500 ng. BIOMED2 TRB-A/B primer pools were used in multiplex TRB PCR. TCRdb redid the calling of the multiplex PCR reads with MiXCR, one entry per CDR3 protein. The data show some 11,000 distinct CDR3 sequences, 30% seen once. Specimen: blood. Receptors originate from a human donor with active COVID-19.

The chain links TRBV5-6 to TRBJ2-7; D not resolved. V was cut by 2 bases and J by 2 bases, with 14 bases left in between. The CDR3 consists of 15 residues. Germline values: CDR1 SGHDT, CDR2 YYEEEE. The CDR3, as DNA: TGTGCCAGCAGCTTAGTTCCAGGACCTCCCTACGAGCAGTACTTC. It is translated as CASSLVPGPPYEQYF.

This clonotype was observed a handful of times. V and J are TRBV15 and TRBJ1-2, with D possibly matching TRBD1 (6 bases). The CDR3 has 18 residues. Germline CDR1 is LNHNV and CDR2 is YYDKDF (reference sequence). Trimming left V 0 bases short and J 0 bases short, with 17 bases between. The CDR3, as DNA: TGTGCCACCAGCAGAGATCGAGGCGGGACAACCTCTAACTATGGCTACACCTTC. Amino acids: CATSRDRGGTTSNYGYTF.

The CDR3 DNA is TGTGCCAGCAGCCGGACTAGCGGGGGGGCCAGGGGTTACGAGCAGTACTTC. It is translated as CASSRTSGGARGYEQYF. J is TRBJ2-7 and V is TRBV11-1; 15 bases match TRBD2. This CDR3 has 17 residues. The ends lost 5 bases at V and 4 bases at J; junction bases unmatched: 9. CDR1 and CDR2 from the germline V gene are SGHAT and FQDESV (reference sequence).

The chain joins TRBV24-1 to TRBJ2-7, with D possibly TRBD1 on 6 matching bases. This CDR3 spans 15 amino acids. CDR1 and CDR2 (germline): KGHDR, SFDVKD. V lost 7 bases and J 4 bases, leaving 19 bases between the germline ends. The CDR3 nucleotides read TGTGCCACCAGGGGGGCGGAACAAGGAAGTTACGAGCAGTACTTC. The encoded protein is CATRGAEQGSYEQYF.

This clonotype was observed a handful of times. The chain recombines TRBV20-1 with TRBJ2-3, with D maybe TRBD2 (6 bases). The V end was cut by 3 bases, the J end by 4 bases, with 17 bases between. In germline, CDR1 is DFQATT, CDR2 SNEGSKA (reference sequence). The CDR3 runs 15 residues. DNA of the CDR3: TGCAGTGCTAGGTCCGGACGGGGGACGGCAGATACGCAGTATTTT. Its translation: CSARSGRGTADTQYF.

This clonotype was observed a few times. This sequence joins TRBV18 and TRBJ1-1; D remains ambiguous. CDR1 and CDR2 (germline): KGHSH, LQKENI. This CDR3 has 14 amino acids. Trimming cost V 4 bases and J 1 base, with 10 bases left between them. This CDR3 reads CASSHNPQNTEAFF. Written as DNA, the CDR3 is TGTGCCAGCTCACACAATCCACAGAACACTGAAGCTTTCTTT.

The rearrangement links TRBV28 to TRBJ2-7; D ambiguous. Germline assignment: CDR1 MDHEN and CDR2 SYDVKM. This CDR3 is 12 amino acids long. Trimming left V 4 bases short and J 4 bases short, with 8 bases between. CDR3 residues: CASSSEMYEQYF. The CDR3 DNA reads TGTGCCAGCAGTTCTGAGATGTACGAGCAGTACTTC. Full variable domain (missing parts from reference TRBV28 and TRBJ2-7): DVKVTQSSRYLVKRTGEKVFLECVQDMDHENMFWYRQDPGLGLRLIYFSYDVKMKEKGDIPEGYSVSREKKERFSLILESASTNQTSMYLCASSSEMYEQYFGPGTRLTVT.

V and J are TRBV7-9 and TRBJ2-7, with TRBD1 as a possible D gene (5 bases). Germline values: CDR1 SEHNR, CDR2 FQNEAQ (reference sequence). The CDR3 runs to 15 residues. V was shortened by 4 bases and J by 1 base, with 14 bases between the two germline ends. The CDR3 DNA sequence: TGTGCCAGCAGCTACTATCCAGGACAATCCTACGAGCAGTACTTC. This encodes CASSYYPGQSYEQYF. Based on the CDR3 plus reference TRBV7-9 and TRBJ2-7, the full variable domain is DTGVSQNPRHKITKRGQNVTFRCDPISEHNRLYWYRQTLGQGPEFLTYFQNEAQLEKSRLLSDRFSAERPKGSFSTLEIQRTEQGDSAMYLCASSYYPGQSYEQYFGPGTRLTVT.

This clonotype is classed as medium-sized (0.01 to 0.1%). The CDR3 is CASSPQQGAKYEQYF. Written as DNA, the CDR3 is TGTGCCAGCTCACCACAACAGGGGGCGAAGTACGAGCAGTACTTC. The chain uses TRBV18 and TRBJ2-7; 9 nucleotides line up with TRBD1. Germline V gene data show CDR1 as KGHSH and CDR2 as LQKENI. V gave up 1 base and J gave up 4 bases; unmatched junction bases: 5. The CDR3 is 15 residues long.

This clonotype has a handful of counts. V usage is TRBV30 and J usage is TRBJ2-7, with TRBD1 matching 8 bases. Germline V gene lookup returns CDR1 GTSNPN and CDR2 SVGIG (reference sequence). This CDR3 region has 15 residues. V gave up 2 bases and J gave up 4 bases; unmatched junction bases: 10. This CDR3 is CAWSLRGQPIYEQYF. The DNA of the CDR3 is TGTGCCTGGAGTCTCAGGGGGCAACCGATTTACGAGCAGTACTTC.

This clonotype occurred a few times. The chain carries TRBV6-2 or TRBV6-3 and TRBJ1-1; D unresolved. With 5 bases removed from V and 1 base from J, the gap between germline ends came to 20 bases. This CDR3 is built from 17 residues. Germline loops: CDR1 MNHEY, CDR2 SVGEGT. The CDR3 region is CASSRTRTGVGNTEAFF. As DNA, the CDR3 is TGTGCCAGCAGTCGCACCAGAACTGGGGTAGGGAACACTGAAGCTTTCTTT.

This clonotype was recorded once. This may stem from a read error, because a much larger clone lies one nucleotide away. The chain has TRBV29-1 and TRBJ2-5; D may be TRBD2 (7 bases). Per germline, CDR1 SQVTM and CDR2 ANQGSEA. The CDR3 length is 10 residues. In nucleotides, the CDR3 is TGCAGCCTCGGTAGGGGGGGGGGGGACTTC. Residues: CSLGRGGGDF. Filled out from reference TRBV29-1 and TRBJ2-5, the complete variable domain reads SAVISQKPSRDICQRGTSLTIQCQVDSQVTMMFWYRQQPGQSLTLIATANQGSEATYESGFVIDKFPISRPNLTFSTLTVSNMSPEDSSIYLCSLGRGGGDFGPGTRLLVL.

This clonotype was recorded only once. V usage is TRBV19 and J usage is TRBJ2-2; D tentatively reads TRBD1 or TRBD2 (5 bases each). Trimming took 9 bases from V and 4 from J, leaving 18 bases between them. The CDR3 runs 15 residues. The germline V gene encodes CDR1 LNHDA and CDR2 SQIVND (reference sequence). CDR3 residues: CASTAGTRGTGELFF. CDR3 nucleotide sequence: TGTGCCAGCACTGCCGGGACCCGGGGCACCGGGGAGCTGTTTTTT.

By proportion, this clonotype is medium-sized (0.01 to 0.1%). The chain uses TRBV13 and TRBJ2-7; TRBD1 matches 7 bases. The V gene's germline CDR1 is PRHDT and CDR2 FYEKMQ (reference sequence). This CDR3 has 13 residues. V shed 6 bases and J 3 bases; nucleotides not matched to a gene: 5. CDR3 in DNA: TGTGCCAGCAGATCGGGACAGAACTACGAGCAGTACTTC. This translates into CASRSGQNYEQYF.

This clonotype was observed a few times. The V call is TRBV12-3 or TRBV12-4, the J call TRBJ1-2; 7 bases align to TRBD1. The J segment lost 5 bases and the V segment lost 5 bases, leaving 5 bases of the junction unmatched. The length of the CDR3 is 13 residues. The CDR3 nucleotides read TGTGCCAGCAGTCTTATACAGGGGTATGGCTACACCTTC. It is translated as CASSLIQGYGYTF.

The rearrangement uses TRBV6-5 and TRBJ2-2, with no clear D. This CDR3 region has 12 residues. The germline V gene encodes CDR1 MNHEY and CDR2 SVGAGI. V lost 6 bases and J 7 bases, leaving 9 bases between the germline ends. CDR3 sequence: CASSQWGGELFF. The CDR3 DNA sequence: TGTGCCAGCAGCCAATGGGGCGGGGAGCTGTTTTTT.

The genes are TRBV5-1 and TRBJ2-1; TRBD2 agrees at 8 bases. V was clipped by 2 bases and J by 7 bases; unmatched bases: 5. Germline loops: CDR1 SGHRS, CDR2 YFSETQ. The CDR3 extends over 14 amino acids. This CDR3 reads CASSFGGGRNEQFF. The CDR3 region has the DNA TGCGCCAGCAGCTTCGGGGGGGGTAGGAATGAGCAGTTCTTC. The full variable domain, with the rest looked up from reference TRBV5-1 and TRBJ2-1, is KAGVTQTPRYLIKTRGQQVTLSCSPISGHRSVSWYQQTPGQGLQFLFEYFSETQRNKGNFPGRFSGRQFSNSRSEMNVSTLELGDSALYLCASSFGGGRNEQFFGPGTRLTVL.

The V call is TRBV6-2 or TRBV6-3, the J call TRBJ2-1; 10 nucleotides match TRBD2. The CDR3 spans 21 residues. The J segment lost 0 bases and the V segment lost 0 bases, leaving 14 bases of the junction unmatched. Germline-derived CDR1 and CDR2 are MNHEY and SVGEGT. The CDR3 DNA reads as TGTGCCAGCAGTTACTCGGTTAGCGGGGGGCTCCAGTCACGCTCCTACAATGAGCAGTTCTTC. Amino acids: CASSYSVSGGLQSRSYNEQFF.

The J gene is TRBJ2-2, the V gene TRBV6-2 or TRBV6-3, with D hard to call. CDR3 length: 14 amino acids. Germline V CDR1 and CDR2: MNHEY, SVGEGT. The ends were cut back, 6 bases at V and 7 bases at J, with 15 bases in the middle. CDR3 sequence (DNA): TGTGCCAGCAGACTCAAGGGTAGTAACGGGGAGCTGTTTTTT. Translated: CASRLKGSNGELFF.

On this clonotype: This may be a read error: a much more frequent sequence differs by one nucleotide. This rearrangement joins TRBV6-5 to TRBJ2-1, with a weak D call TRBD1 (5 bases). Germline-derived CDR1 and CDR2 are MNHEY and SVGAGI. CDR3 length: 16 residues. The CDR3: CASSYSLGEYYNEHFF. The CDR3 nucleotides are TGTGCCAGCAGTTACTCCTTAGGGGAATACTACAATGAGCATTTCTTC.

This clonotype was detected a few times. This chain joins TRBV4-2 and TRBJ1-4; 7 nucleotides line up with TRBD1. V dropped 0 bases and J dropped 7; count of bases not matched to a gene: 5. Germline CDR1 is LGHNA and CDR2 is YNFKEQ. This CDR3 has 15 residues. For the CDR3, the DNA is TGTGCCAGCAGCCAAGAGGGACAGTTGCGTGAAAAACTGTTTTTT. Translating it yields CASSQEGQLREKLFF.

This chain uses TRBV7-3 with TRBJ2-2; no definite D call. Looked up from germline, CDR1 is SGHTA and CDR2 is FQGTGA. This CDR3 contains 13 residues. V was shortened by 5 bases and J by 7 bases, with 11 bases between the two germline ends. CDR3 sequence: CASSPNDRGELFF. CDR3 DNA sequence: TGTGCCAGCAGCCCGAATGACCGCGGGGAGCTGTTTTTT. The entire variable domain, with the rest obtained from reference TRBV7-3 and TRBJ2-2, is as follows: GAGVSQTPSNKVTEKGKYVELRCDPISGHTALYWYRQSLGQGPEFLIYFQGTGAADDSGLPNDRFFAVRPEGSVSTLKIQRTERGDSAVYLCASSPNDRGELFFGEGSRLTVL.

This clonotype occurred a few times. CDR3 sequence: CASSSSGGASPLHF. In nucleotides, the CDR3 is TGTGCCAGCAGTTCCTCAGGGGGAGCTTCACCCCTCCACTTT. The rearrangement links TRBV12-3 or TRBV12-4 to TRBJ1-6, with TRBD1 matching 7 bases. The trim removed 4 bases at V and 9 bases at J, leaving 6 bases unmatched. This CDR3 spans 14 amino acids.

This clonotype has more than one count but fewer than ten. The gene calls are TRBV27 and TRBJ1-4; D remains unclear. With 6 bases removed from V and 4 bases from J, the gap between germline ends came to 12 bases. CDR1 is MNHEY and CDR2 is SMNVEV in the germline V gene (reference sequence). The CDR3 consists of 14 residues. The CDR3 sequence: CASSRDSLNEKLFF. The CDR3 DNA reads as TGTGCCAGCAGCCGGGATTCCCTTAATGAAAAACTGTTTTTT. Full variable domain (missing parts from reference TRBV27 and TRBJ1-4): EAQVTQNPRYLITVTGKKLTVTCSQNMNHEYMSWYRQDPGLGLRQIYYSMNVEVTDKGDVPEGYKVSRKEKRNFPLILESPSPNQTSLYFCASSRDSLNEKLFFGSGTQLSVL.

The V gene is TRBV7-9, the J gene TRBJ1-1; 7 nucleotides match TRBD1. In germline, CDR1 is SEHNR, CDR2 FQNEAQ (reference sequence). With V trimmed by 5 bases and J by 7 bases, 4 bases remained unmatched. There are 12 residues in the CDR3. This chain's CDR3 is CASSPGQLEAFF. The CDR3 nucleotides are TGTGCCAGCAGCCCGGGACAGCTTGAAGCTTTCTTT.

This chain links TRBV6-2 or TRBV6-3 with TRBJ1-5; the D is unclear. Germline V gene lookup returns CDR1 MNHEY and CDR2 SVGEGT. V shed 6 bases and J shed 2 bases, with 14 bases lying between them. CDR3 length equals 15 residues. CDR3 bases: TGTGCCAGCAGCCCCCCGGGGATTCGCAATCAGCCCCAGCATTTT. Translation: CASSPPGIRNQPQHF.

This clonotype came up a few times. The chain has TRBV6-5 and TRBJ1-2; 8 nucleotides line up with TRBD1. The V and J ends lost 4 bases and 0 bases, in that order; junction bases with no gene match: 7. The CDR3 is 16 residues long. Germline CDR1 is MNHEY and CDR2 is SVGAGI. The DNA for the CDR3 is TGTGCCAGCAGTTTACAGGGGACAGGACCTAACTATGGCTACACCTTC. Translation: CASSLQGTGPNYGYTF.

The chain combines TRBV5-5 with TRBJ2-3; 16 bases are shared with TRBD2. The germline V gene has CDR1 SGHKS and CDR2 YYEKEE (reference sequence). V lost 2 bases and J lost 2; bases outside the gene matches: 8. CDR3 length: 19 residues. The CDR3 region is CASSLSGLAGGPNTDTQYF. The CDR3 DNA follows: TGTGCCAGCAGCTTATCGGGACTAGCGGGGGGGCCGAACACAGATACGCAGTATTTT.

With regard to this clonotype: One junction end disagrees with the germline gene, perhaps due to a read error. The chain uses TRBV5-6 and TRBJ1-4; no clear D gene. Germline V gives CDR1 SGHDT, CDR2 YYEEEE. The CDR3 length is 15 residues. The CDR3 DNA follows: TGCGCCAGCACCCCTGGTTCTGCAACTAATGAAAAACTGTTTTTT. Translating gives CASTPGSATNEKLFF.

This clonotype is deemed medium-sized (0.01 to 0.1%). This chain joins TRBV15 and TRBJ2-7, with 8 bases identical to TRBD2. There are 17 residues in the CDR3. V trimming: 3 bases; J trimming: 3 bases; junction bases outside the gene matches: 13. Per the germline V gene, CDR1 is LNHNV and CDR2 is YYDKDF (reference sequence). DNA of the CDR3: TGTGCCACCAGCAGTCCTCGGGGGGGGGGCGCATACTACGAGCAGTACTTC. Residues: CATSSPRGGGAYYEQYF.